These T cell receptor beta chains were read from a single sample in a study of T cells in Graves' hyperthyroidism and ophthalmopathy. Each CDR3 protein gets one entry after TCRdb re-called the multiplex PCR reads with MiXCR. The sample holds about 570,000 distinct CDR3 sequences; 11% to 15% are singletons and the top ten take around 14%. The sample consisted of blood. The receptors here all came from a woman aged 40 to 50 with Graves' hyperthyroidism. Each CDR3 is given with its conserved first and last residue. D genes are given only for firm matches. Size values are once, few and many counts, or a class for expanded clones, and some rows have none.

DNA: TGTGCCAGCAGAAAGACTGAGAGCTCCTACGAGCAGTACTTC; CDR3: CASRKTESSYEQYF; V: TRBV7-2; D: NA; size: many; J: TRBJ2-7
DNA: TGTGCCAGTAGGAGGGGACTGACCGGAAACATTCAGTACTTC; CDR3: CASRRGLTGNIQYF; V: TRBV19; D: NA; size: few; J: TRBJ2-4
DNA: TGTGCCACCAGTGATCACGGTGGCAATCAGCCCCAGCATTTT; CDR3: CATSDHGGNQPQHF; V: TRBV24-1; D: NA; size: few; J: TRBJ1-5
DNA: TGCAGTGCTAGAGACCCCCAATGGGGTTCGTCCTACAATGAGCAGTTCTTC; CDR3: CSARDPQWGSSYNEQFF; V: TRBV20-1; D: NA; size: many; J: TRBJ2-1
DNA: TGTGCCAGCACTTCCCGGACAGGGGGTTTGGGCACTGAAGCTTTCTTT; CDR3: CASTSRTGGLGTEAFF; V: TRBV28; D: TRBD1; size: NA; J: TRBJ1-1
DNA: TGCAGTGCCCGCGTAGCGGGAGCCTACAATGAGCAGTTCTTC; CDR3: CSARVAGAYNEQFF; V: TRBV20-1; D: TRBD2; size: many; J: TRBJ2-1
DNA: TGCGCCAGCAGCTTGGGCGCTAGCGGGGGAGCCAAAAACATTCAGTACTTC; CDR3: CASSLGASGGAKNIQYF; V: TRBV5-1; D: TRBD2; size: NA; J: TRBJ2-4
DNA: TGTGCCAGCAGCGTAGATCCAGGGGTGAACACTGAAGCTTTCTTT; CDR3: CASSVDPGVNTEAFF; V: TRBV9; D: NA; size: few; J: TRBJ1-1
DNA: TGTGCCAGCAGCCCACCCGGGTATCAAGAGACCCAGTACTTC; CDR3: CASSPPGYQETQYF; V: TRBV3-1; D: NA; size: many; J: TRBJ2-5
DNA: TGCGCCAGCAGCCTCGGAGACAGGGACGAGCAGTACTTC; CDR3: CASSLGDRDEQYF; V: TRBV5-1; D: TRBD1; size: few; J: TRBJ2-7
DNA: TGTGCCAGCAGTTACGCGGAGGGGGTCTATGAGCAGTTCTTC; CDR3: CASSYAEGVYEQFF; V: TRBV6-5; D: NA; size: NA; J: TRBJ2-1
DNA: TGTGCCAGCAGTTCCCTCGGAAACGAGCAGTACTTC; CDR3: CASSSLGNEQYF; V: TRBV27; D: NA; size: many; J: TRBJ2-7
DNA: TGTGCTAGCAGCGCAGACCTACCCGGGACTAGCGGCCCCACAGATACGCAGTATTTT; CDR3: CASSADLPGTSGPTDTQYF; V: TRBV7-7; D: TRBD2; size: NA; J: TRBJ2-3
DNA: TGTGCCAGCAGTTTTAGCGGGAAGGGTGAGCAGTTCTTC; CDR3: CASSFSGKGEQFF; V: TRBV12-3/TRBV12-4; D: TRBD2; size: many; J: TRBJ2-1
DNA: TGTGCCAGTAGTATAGAATATTGGAGGCGGGACAGGGAGGCTGGCTACACCTTC; CDR3: CASSIEYWRRDREAGYTF; V: TRBV19; D: TRBD1; size: few; J: TRBJ1-2
DNA: TGTGCCACCAGTGACGGGACTAAAGAGACCCAGTACTTC; CDR3: CATSDGTKETQYF; V: TRBV24-1; D: TRBD2; size: NA; J: TRBJ2-5
DNA: TGTGCCAGCAGCAAATCGGTGTCTAGCGGGAGGCTTTTCCAGGACACCGGGGAGCTGTTTTTT; CDR3: CASSKSVSSGRLFQDTGELFF; V: TRBV7-6; D: TRBD2; size: many; J: TRBJ2-2
DNA: TGTGCCAGCAGTTTATCGCGGGGGACCTACGAGCAGTACTTC; CDR3: CASSLSRGTYEQYF; V: TRBV27; D: TRBD2; size: many; J: TRBJ2-7
DNA: TGCAGTGCTCATGGGGACACCTCCTCCTACGAGCAGTACTTC; CDR3: CSAHGDTSSYEQYF; V: TRBV20-1; D: NA; size: few; J: TRBJ2-7
DNA: TGTGCCAGCAGCCTGGACAGGCACTATGGCTACACCTTC; CDR3: CASSLDRHYGYTF; V: TRBV6-1; D: TRBD1; size: many; J: TRBJ1-2
DNA: TGTGCCTGGAATCCTAGCGGGACCTACAATGAGCAGTTCTTC; CDR3: CAWNPSGTYNEQFF; V: TRBV30; D: TRBD2; size: many; J: TRBJ2-1
DNA: TGCAGCGCGACCGAGAGCTCCTACGAGCAGTACTTC; CDR3: CSATESSYEQYF; V: TRBV29-1; D: NA; size: NA; J: TRBJ2-7
DNA: TGCGCCAGCAGCCTCCGCGTCCTTCTAGCGGGAGGGAGATCCTACGAGCAGTACTTC; CDR3: CASSLRVLLAGGRSYEQYF; V: TRBV4-1; D: TRBD2; size: many; J: TRBJ2-7